This is a list of T cell receptor beta chains from one sample in a study of blood T cell repertoires in COVID-19. The repertoire was sequenced with immunoSEQ multiplex PCR; TCRdb's copy has only in-frame clones and lacks some. Of 220,000 or so clones listed, over 60% are singletons. Specimen: peripheral blood. All receptors derive from a woman between 65 and 79 years old with acute or convalescent COVID-19. Both conserved end residues are part of each CDR3. The D gene is left open where the match is weak. Clone size is not always given. Where it is, it says once, few, many or a class for expanded clones.

>few|TRBV5-5|TRBJ1-3|NA
CASSFYPQGSGNTIYF
TGTGCCAGCAGCTTCTACCCCCAGGGCTCTGGAAACACCATATATTTT
>NA|TRBV18|TRBJ1-1|NA
CASSPQGGGWTEAFF
TGTGCCAGCTCGCCTCAAGGGGGAGGGTGGACTGAAGCTTTCTTT
>NA|TRBV6-2/TRBV6-3|TRBJ2-2|NA
CASSYLTGELFF
TGTGCCAGCAGTTACCTTACCGGGGAGCTGTTTTTT
>NA|TRBV15|TRBJ2-7|NA
CATSRVPTGFDEQYF
TGTGCCACCAGCAGAGTTCCCACCGGGTTCGACGAGCAGTACTTC
>once|TRBV27|TRBJ2-7|TRBD2
CASSFRLAGGPGYEQYF
TGTGCCAGCAGTTTTCGGCTAGCGGGAGGGCCCGGTTACGAGCAGTACTTC
>NA|TRBV28|TRBJ2-3|TRBD2
CASSGTSGMEWTDTQYF
TGTGCCAGCAGCGGGACTAGCGGGATGGAATGGACAGATACGCAGTATTTT
>NA|TRBV4-1|TRBJ1-1|NA
CASSQEVEGTEAFF
TGCGCCAGCAGCCAAGAAGTCGAGGGCACTGAAGCTTTCTTT
>NA|TRBV20-1|TRBJ2-1|TRBD2
CSASPSGRSYNEQFF
TGCAGTGCTAGTCCTAGCGGGAGGTCGTATAATGAGCAGTTCTTC
>NA|TRBV19|TRBJ1-5|NA
CASSSGQVPNQPQHF
TGTGCCAGTAGTAGCGGGCAGGTGCCTAATCAGCCCCAGCATTTT
>NA|TRBV4-2|TRBJ2-2|NA
CASSPRLAGQDGELFF
TGTGCCAGCAGCCCGCGGCTAGCGGGACAGGACGGGGAGCTGTTTTTT
>NA|TRBV28|TRBJ1-2|NA
CASSLEGGYGYTF
TGTGCCAGCAGTTTGGAGGGTGGGTATGGCTACACCTTC
>NA|TRBV2|TRBJ1-5|NA
CASSSGGASGQPQHF
TGTGCCAGCAGCAGCGGAGGTGCCTCGGGGCAGCCCCAGCATTTT
>once|TRBV5-6|TRBJ1-4|TRBD1
CASSLMSTGNNEKLFF
TGTGCCAGCAGCTTAATGTCGACAGGGAATAATGAAAAACTGTTTTTT
>once|TRBV29-1|TRBJ2-3|TRBD2
CSVEGASGARTDTQYF
TGCAGCGTTGAAGGGGCTAGCGGGGCACGCACAGATACGCAGTATTTT
>NA|TRBV19|TRBJ2-1|NA
CASSTEQGRGNNEQFF
TGTGCCAGTAGTACCGAACAGGGGCGGGGAAACAATGAGCAGTTCTTC
>NA|TRBV6-2/TRBV6-3|TRBJ2-4|NA
CASSYSSLAKNIQYF
TGTGCCAGCAGTTACTCGAGTTTAGCCAAAAACATTCAGTACTTC
>NA|TRBV6-5|TRBJ2-1|NA
CASSTYNEQFF
TGTGCCAGCAGTACTTACAATGAGCAGTTCTTC
>NA|TRBV20-1|TRBJ2-1|TRBD2
CSAPTSGTQFF
TGCAGTGCCCCGACTAGCGGGACGCAGTTCTTC
>NA|TRBV5-1|TRBJ1-6|TRBD1
CASSTDGTGVISPLHF
TGCGCCAGCAGCACTGACGGGACAGGGGTTATCTCACCCCTCCACTTT
>NA|TRBV7-2|TRBJ2-5|TRBD1
CASSPGDRQETQYF
TGTGCCAGCAGCCCCGGGGACAGACAAGAGACCCAGTACTTC
>NA|TRBV6-5|TRBJ1-3|NA
CASKDSINSGNTIYF
TGTGCCAGCAAGGACAGTATCAACTCTGGAAACACCATATATTTT
>NA|TRBV2|TRBJ2-2|TRBD1
CASSEPIPGQGRTGELFF
TGTGCCAGCAGTGAACCGATTCCGGGACAGGGGCGGACCGGGGAGCTGTTTTTT
>NA|TRBV2|TRBJ1-5|NA
CASSGGSASNQPQHF
TGTGCCAGCAGTGGGGGCTCGGCTAGCAATCAGCCCCAGCATTTT
>NA|TRBV27|TRBJ2-3|TRBD2
CASSLFAASGRGTDTQYF
TGTGCCAGCAGTTTATTCGCGGCTAGCGGGAGGGGCACAGATACGCAGTATTTT
>few|TRBV12-3/TRBV12-4|TRBJ2-3|NA
CASSLGSDTQYF
TGTGCCAGCAGTTTGGGCTCGGATACGCAGTATTTT
>many|TRBV7-2|TRBJ1-5|TRBD1
CASSKQGASNQPQHF
TGTGCCAGCAGCAAACAGGGGGCTAGCAATCAGCCCCAGCATTTT
>NA|TRBV7-3|TRBJ1-1|NA
CASSLRGLNTEAFF
TGTGCCAGCAGCTTACGAGGGCTGAACACTGAAGCTTTCTTT
>NA|TRBV6-6|TRBJ1-2|TRBD1
CASSSVGQGAGGYTF
TGTGCCAGCAGTTCCGTCGGACAGGGGGCTGGTGGCTACACCTTC